Sequencing of this T cell receptor beta chain was carried out in a study of technical replicates of blood from four donors. CDR1 is MNHNS and CDR2 is SASEGT in the germline V gene. Between the trimmed V and J ends, which lost 6 bases and 7 bases, there was a span of 18 bases. The CDR3 spans 14 residues. Profiling relied on immunoSEQ multiplex PCR, and the TCRdb table lists in-frame clones only, not all of them. The sample consists of just under 85,000 clones, 90% to 95% of them appearing once. This sequence joins TRBV6-1 and TRBJ1-2; D uncertain. The sequenced material came from T cells isolated from PBMCs. The receptor comes from a human donor in good health. CDR3 bases: TGTGCCAGCAGGGGTGGCGATTACGACTTTGGCTACACCTTC. Its translation: CASRGGDYDFGYTF.